Reported below is one TCR beta chain. Unmatched junction bases numbered 5, after V lost 3 bases and J lost 9 bases. From germline, CDR1 is LNHDA and CDR2 SQIVND (reference sequence). The CDR3 totals 15 residues. This entry is derived from a study of blood T cell repertoires in COVID-19. Study context: Samples representing acute and convalescent COVID-19 were sourced from the United States, Italy and Spain.

The table came from immunoSEQ multiplex PCR; TCRdb's copy has only in-frame clones and leaves some out. The sample has 120,000 or so clones; 88% are singletons. The clonotype was recovered from a man aged 45-65 years with acute or convalescent COVID-19. The rearrangement links TRBV19 to TRBJ1-6; 10 positions agree with TRBD1. Sequencing was done on a sample of peripheral blood. CDR3 coding DNA: TGTGCCAGTAGTATTGAGGGGACAGGGGTTTCACCCCTCCACTTT. Its protein product is CASSIEGTGVSPLHF. Variable domain in full (rest from reference TRBV19 and TRBJ1-6): DGGITQSPKYLFRKEGQNVTLSCEQNLNHDAMYWYRQDPGQGLRLIYYSQIVNDFQKGDIAEGYSVSREKKESFPLTVTSAQKNPTAFYLCASSIEGTGVSPLHFGNGTRLTVT.